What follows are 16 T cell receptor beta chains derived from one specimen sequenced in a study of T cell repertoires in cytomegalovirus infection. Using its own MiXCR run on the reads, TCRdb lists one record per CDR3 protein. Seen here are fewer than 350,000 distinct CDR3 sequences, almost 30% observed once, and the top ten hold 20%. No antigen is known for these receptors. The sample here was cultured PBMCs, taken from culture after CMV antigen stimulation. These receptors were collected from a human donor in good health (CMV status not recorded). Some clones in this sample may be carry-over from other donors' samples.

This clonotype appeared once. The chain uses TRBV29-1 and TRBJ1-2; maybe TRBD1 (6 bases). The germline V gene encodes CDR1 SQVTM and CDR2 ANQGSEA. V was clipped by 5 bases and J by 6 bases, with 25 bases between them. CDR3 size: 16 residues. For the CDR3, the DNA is TGCAGCGTTCAGTTAGGGTTGGGGCGACAGGCTCATGGCTACACCTTC. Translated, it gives CSVQLGLGRQAHGYTF.

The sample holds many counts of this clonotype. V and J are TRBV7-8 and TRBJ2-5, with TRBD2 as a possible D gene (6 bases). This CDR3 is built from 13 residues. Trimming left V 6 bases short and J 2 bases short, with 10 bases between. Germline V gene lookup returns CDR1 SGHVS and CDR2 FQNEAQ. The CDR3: CASSLGGQETQYF. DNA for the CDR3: TGTGCCAGCAGTTTGGGGGGACAAGAGACCCAGTACTTC.

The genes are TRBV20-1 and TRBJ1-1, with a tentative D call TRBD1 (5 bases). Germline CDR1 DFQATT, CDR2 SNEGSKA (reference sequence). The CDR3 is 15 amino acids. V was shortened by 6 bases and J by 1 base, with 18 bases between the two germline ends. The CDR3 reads CSAPEPTQGNTEAFF. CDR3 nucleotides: TGCAGTGCCCCCGAACCAACTCAGGGGAACACTGAAGCTTTCTTT.

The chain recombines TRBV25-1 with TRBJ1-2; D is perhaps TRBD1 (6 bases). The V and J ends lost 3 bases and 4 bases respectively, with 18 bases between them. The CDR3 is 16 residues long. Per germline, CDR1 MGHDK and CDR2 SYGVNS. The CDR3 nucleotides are TGTGCCAGCAGTGACCGTACAGGGTTAAACATCTATGGCTACACCTTC. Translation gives CASSDRTGLNIYGYTF.

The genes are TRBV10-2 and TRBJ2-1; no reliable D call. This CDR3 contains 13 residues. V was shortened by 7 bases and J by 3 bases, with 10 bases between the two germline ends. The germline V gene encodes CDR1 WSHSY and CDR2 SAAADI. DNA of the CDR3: TGCGCCAGCATAGGGCGAATCTACAATGAGCAGTTCTTC. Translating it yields CASIGRIYNEQFF.

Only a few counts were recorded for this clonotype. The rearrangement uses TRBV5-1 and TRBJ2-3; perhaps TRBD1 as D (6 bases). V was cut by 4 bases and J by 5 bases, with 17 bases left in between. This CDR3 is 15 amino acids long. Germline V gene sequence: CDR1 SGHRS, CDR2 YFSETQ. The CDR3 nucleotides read TGCGCCAGCAGCATCTTGAACAGGGCCGAAGATACGCAGTATTTT. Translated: CASSILNRAEDTQYF.

CDR3 protein: CASSQLQGVWSPLHF. The DNA of the CDR3 is TGCGCCAGCAGCCAATTACAGGGGGTTTGGTCACCCCTCCACTTT. The V gene is TRBV4-1, the J gene TRBJ1-6; 8 nucleotides match TRBD1. In germline, CDR1 is MGHRA, CDR2 YSYEKL. The junction had 7 bases not matched to a gene; V was cut back by 2 bases and J by 10 bases. CDR3 length: 15 amino acids.

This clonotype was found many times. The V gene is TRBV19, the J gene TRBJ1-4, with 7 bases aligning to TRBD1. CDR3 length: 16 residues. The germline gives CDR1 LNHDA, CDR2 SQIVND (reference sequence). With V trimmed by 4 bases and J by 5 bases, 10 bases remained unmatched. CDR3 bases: TGTGCCAGTAGTACGCCCCCGGGACAGTTAAATGAAAAACTGTTTTTT. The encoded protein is CASSTPPGQLNEKLFF.

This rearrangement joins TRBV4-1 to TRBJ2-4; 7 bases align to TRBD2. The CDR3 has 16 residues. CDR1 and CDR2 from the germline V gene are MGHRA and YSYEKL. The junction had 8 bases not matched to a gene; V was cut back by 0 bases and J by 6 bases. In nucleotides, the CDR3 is TGCGCCAGCAGCCAAGATGGGGGGGGGAGGGGAAACATTCAGTACTTC. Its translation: CASSQDGGGRGNIQYF.

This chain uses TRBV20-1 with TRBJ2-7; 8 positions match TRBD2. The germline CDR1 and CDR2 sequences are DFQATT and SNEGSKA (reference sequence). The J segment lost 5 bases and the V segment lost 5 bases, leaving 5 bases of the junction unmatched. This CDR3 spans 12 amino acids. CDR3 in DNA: TGCAGTGCTCGGACTAGCTTGGACGAGCAGTACTTC. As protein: CSARTSLDEQYF.

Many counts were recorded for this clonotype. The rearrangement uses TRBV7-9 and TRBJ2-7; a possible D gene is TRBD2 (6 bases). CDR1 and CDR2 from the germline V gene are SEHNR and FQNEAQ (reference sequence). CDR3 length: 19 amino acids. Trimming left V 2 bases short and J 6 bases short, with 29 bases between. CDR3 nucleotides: TGTGCCAGCAGCTTACAAGGCAGGGACTCCTTGGGAGGTTCGCGCGAGCAGTACTTC. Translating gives CASSLQGRDSLGGSREQYF.

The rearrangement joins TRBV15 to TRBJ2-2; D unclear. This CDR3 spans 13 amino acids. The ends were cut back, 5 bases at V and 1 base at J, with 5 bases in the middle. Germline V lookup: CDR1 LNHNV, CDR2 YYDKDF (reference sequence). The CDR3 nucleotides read TGTGCCACCAGCGTTCGGAACACCGGGGAGCTGTTTTTT. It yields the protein CATSVRNTGELFF.

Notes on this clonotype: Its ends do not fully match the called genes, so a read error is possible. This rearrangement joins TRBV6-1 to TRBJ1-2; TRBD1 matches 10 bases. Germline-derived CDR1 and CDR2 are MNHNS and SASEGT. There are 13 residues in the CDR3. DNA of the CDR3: TGTGCCAACAGTGACAGGGGGCGGAATGGCTACACCTTC. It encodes CANSDRGRNGYTF.

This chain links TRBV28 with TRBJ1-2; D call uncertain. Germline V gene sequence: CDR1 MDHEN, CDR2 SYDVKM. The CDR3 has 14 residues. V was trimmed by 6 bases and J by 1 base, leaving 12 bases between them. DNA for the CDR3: TGTGCCAGCAGCACCCCAACATTTAACTATGGCTACACCTTC. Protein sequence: CASSTPTFNYGYTF.

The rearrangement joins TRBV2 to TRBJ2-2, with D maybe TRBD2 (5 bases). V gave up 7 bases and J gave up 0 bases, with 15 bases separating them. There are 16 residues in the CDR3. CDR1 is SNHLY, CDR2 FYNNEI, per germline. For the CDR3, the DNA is TGTGCCAGCACCTCGGACTTCCTCGCGAACACCGGGGAGCTGTTTTTT. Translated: CASTSDFLANTGELFF.

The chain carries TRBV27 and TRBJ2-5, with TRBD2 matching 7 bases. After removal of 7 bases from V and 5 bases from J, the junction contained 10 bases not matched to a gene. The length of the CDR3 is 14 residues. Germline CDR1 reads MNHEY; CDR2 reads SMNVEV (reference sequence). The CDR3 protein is CASKPSGSSETQYF. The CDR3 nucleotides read TGTGCCAGCAAGCCTAGCGGATCCTCTGAGACCCAGTACTTC.